This record covers a single TCR beta chain. Its antigen remains unknown. This CDR3 region has 13 residues. With 6 bases clipped from V and 5 bases from J, the junction kept 3 bases outside the gene matches. Looked up from germline, CDR1 is MDHEN and CDR2 is SYDVKM. This specimen comes from a study of T cell responses to AZD1222 COVID-19 vaccine. In the study overall: Second-dose intervals near 4 or 12 weeks were combined. Findings and limits, study-wide: Sampled repertoires all dated from after the peak T cell response. Only a handful of AZD1222 recipients were seropositive at baseline. Donors in the cohort were predominantly white British and more often female, and clonal diversity was possibly underestimated.

Assay used: immunoSEQ multiplex PCR; TCRdb lists only in-frame clones, some missing. Here the sample spans approximately 70,000 clones, 75% to 90% being singletons. Here the sequenced sample was peripheral blood, taken on day 0 of AZD1222 vaccination. This chain connects TRBV28 to TRBJ2-2, with 7 bases fitting TRBD1. The sequence was collected from an adult in good health. The CDR3: CASRIQGTGELFF. CDR3 bases: TGTGCCAGCAGGATACAGGGGACCGGGGAGCTGTTTTTT.